This paragraph reports one TCR beta chain. No cognate antigen has been identified for it. The sample holds no much larger clone one base away, and base qualities are not on file. The CDR3 goes from the cysteine to the phenylalanine over 13 residues. Of all the DNA, just the CDR3 is kept, 39 bases in frame from base 1. The germline V gene sets CDR1 to KGHSH and CDR2 to LQKENI. The trim is 8 bases for V and 2 bases for J, with a gap of 12 bases between the germline ends. The sample belongs to a study of T cells in localized non-small cell lung cancer (dated by TCRdb to the early 2020s). About the full investigation: Comparing tumors with uninvolved tumor-adjacent lungs, the study looked at the T cell repertoires of around 250 patients with early-stage NSCLC. All 240 or so NSCLC patients in the cohort were treatment-naive and had localized lung tumors that were resected. Of the NSCLC patients, fewer than 150 were male and approximately 99 were female, and the mean age was approximately 66 years.

Points the paper makes about the study in general: Because multi-region tumor sequencing was not done, intratumor heterogeneity could not be ruled out. A median of approximately 62 of the top 100 tumor clones turned up in the paired uninvolved adjacent lung, and about 28 of those clones also ranked among the top 100 of that same adjacent lung. Uninvolved tumor-adjacent lung showed the highest T cell clonality, higher than tumor, which suggests more focused antigenic responses in the uninvolved tumor-adjacent lung. Because of the exploratory design, TCR variables were selected using unadjusted p-values without false-discovery rate correction. Higher blood T cell density associated with longer overall survival, while higher adjacent-lung clonality associated with shorter survival.

Two independent pathologists confirmed that the uninvolved adjacent lung, which was taken at least 2 cm from the tumor margin, was free of atypia. At diagnosis, peripheral blood, uninvolved tumor-adjacent lung and tumor were collected and were preserved as a mix of fresh-frozen and FFPE material. The immunoSEQ Assay was used to sequence TCR beta CDR3 regions from DNA. Per the original workflow: To compute T cell density, TCR beta template counts were normalized to usable DNA, which was estimated by amplifying housekeeping genes. Richness was estimated with the preseqR package, extrapolating to 400,000 templates for PBMC samples and 120,000 templates for tissue samples. Clonality was taken to be one minus Pielou's evenness. Tissue-enriched TCRs were identified by differential abundance testing using productive amino-acid clonotypes, minimum total count 5 and alpha 0.1. Repertoire overlap between compartments was quantified with the Jaccard Index and Morisita Overlap Index. GLIPH grouped TCR beta CDR3s together with public tetramer-defined viral CDR3s, and a viral motif had to include at least three viral sequences and show V-gene enrichment. TCRdb obtained this table from immuneACCESS and retained in-frame rearrangements with V and J assigned. These tables miss some clones; where compared with another copy, unresolved V genes account for less than half of the shortfall, and the remainder is unexplained. That table gives V, J and clone size, and the DNA gave D and trimming. The sample has several thousand clones on record, approximately 16% of them singletons. The ten largest clones add up to roughly 5% of the sample.

Here the sequenced sample was normal lung tissue next to the tumor, taken before any cancer treatment. This TCR derives from a male donor older than 55 with stage II squamous cell lung carcinoma. This chain joins TRBV18 to TRBJ1-2; too little of a D gene remains to name it. The DNA is as follows: TGTGCCAGCGGGGATTCGAGGAACTATGGCTACACCTTC. It is translated as CASGDSRNYGYTF. Joined to the reference TRBV18 and TRBJ1-2 proteins, this CDR3 gives the full variable domain: NAGVMQNPRHLVRRRGQEARLRCSPMKGHSHVYWYRQLPEEGLKFMVYLQKENIIDESGMPKERFSAEFPKEGPSILRIQQVVRGDSAAYFCASGDSRNYGYTFGSGTRLTVV.